The subject of this entry is one TCR beta chain. These data belong to a study of T cells in Graves' hyperthyroidism and ophthalmopathy. There were TCR beta CDR3 regions amplified from RNA transcripts. The HTBI primer set drove a first-round RT-PCR of the TCR CDR3. TCRdb re-analysed the multiplex PCR reads in MiXCR, keeping a single row per CDR3 protein. The table shows roughly 330,000 distinct CDR3 sequences, with around 16% occurring only once. V lost 6 bases to trimming and J lost 9 bases; unmatched junction nucleotides: 20. Germline-derived CDR1 and CDR2 are LNHDA and SQIVND (reference sequence). This CDR3 comprises 17 residues.

Sequencing was carried out using blood. The rearrangement joins TRBV19 to TRBJ2-1; 7 bases agree with TRBD1. The source of this sequence is a young man with Graves' hyperthyroidism. The CDR3 sequence is CASRPDHRGRVIREQFF. For the CDR3, the DNA is TGTGCCAGTAGACCGGACCACAGGGGCCGGGTCATTCGTGAGCAGTTCTTC.